This record looks at one T cell receptor beta chain sequence and its context. Its antigen is currently not known. Nothing much larger sits one base from this clone, and base qualities are not available. The data were obtained in a study of immune aging and cytomegalovirus after organ transplant (dated by TCRdb to the early 2020s). As for the study more broadly: Every transplant recipient was given three-drug immunosuppression consisting of prednisone, tacrolimus, and mycophenolate. The paper as a whole reports these results and caveats: CD57 was not measured in the sequencing data, so a conservative gene-based aging definition was used instead. Large clones contained a higher proportion of TEMRA cells, and the seven largest clones (about 1,900 cells) acquired aged and TEMRA cells while losing TCM cells. Aged-phenotype cells increased post-transplant regardless of clone size, earlier in large clones (days 200-264) than small clones, following viremia.

Receptor amplification or capture employed single-cell sequencing. The listed sequencing device is Illumina NovaSeq 6000. The BD Rhapsody Targeted mRNA and AbSeq Reagent Kit, in a microwell format, was used for cell capture and library preparation. Libraries covered TCR, sample tags, AbSeq, and targeted mRNA from the Human T-Cell Expression Panel plus custom TOX and TOX2 primers. Sequencing of the libraries was done on an Illumina NovaSeq. Turning to the authors' computational methods: The analysis covered over 9,500 cells in total, of which 7,000 to 8,500 were CD8 T cells and approximately 4,500 were CD8 T cells with an identifiable TCR CDR3. The BD Rhapsody Targeted Analysis Pipeline, including V(D)J processing, was run on the Seven Bridges Genomics platform to process the raw data. SeqGeq 1.6.0 was used for quality control, Sample Tag demultiplexing with Lex-BDSMK, clone identification with VDJ Explorer, and Seurat clustering. A clone was considered non-expanded if it made up <1% of CD8 T cells, and considered a clonal expansion if it made up >2.5% of the sample. TCRdb reworked the public reads: Q25 trimming with fastp, MiXCR clone assembly, productive beta chains retained. For every CDR3 protein sequence, its rows merge into one entry that carries the most common genes and DNA. V and J calls and clone size were set by TCRdb, not the authors. This sample comprises approximately 22,000 distinct CDR3 sequences, roughly 36% of them detected only once. The ten biggest clones cover less than 30% of the sample.

Germline trimming: 2 bases from V, 4 bases from J; junction bases outside gene matches: 9. Inclusive of the bounding cysteine and phenylalanine, the CDR3 is 17 residues long. This entry keeps only the CDR3 DNA: 51 bases, framed from base 1. The CDR1 and CDR2 encoded by the germline V gene are SGHTA and FQGNSA. Taken with the paper, the label for time point translates to: five sample-tagged time points from pre-transplant (day -1) to day 368 post-transplant, pooled. After thawing, PBMC were stimulated with a CMV IE-1 overlapping peptide library for around 13 hours, with no transport inhibitors added. After thawing, cells rested overnight before stimulation in R10 medium with CD28/CD49d costimulation. The IE-1 peptide library consisted of 15-amino-acid peptides overlapping by 11 amino acids. Samples from each time point were barcoded using BD Single-Cell Multiplexing Kit Sample Tags, then pooled and stained with oligo-conjugated anti-CD45RA and sorting antibodies. A BD FACSAria III was used to sort CMV-responsive CD8+CD137+ and CD4+CD154+ T cells at 4-way purity. Blood samples were drawn into EDTA vacutainers and processed by Ficoll gradient within 1-24 hours.

The rearranged segments are TRBV7-2 and TRBJ2-1; 9 bases in the middle match TRBD2. This sample comprised CMV peptide-activated CD4+ and CD8+ T cells sorted from blood, obtained at five time points, pooled. Interpreted using the paper, the cell subset or site label stands for: sorted CD8+CD137+ and CD4+CD154+ T cells after 12 to 13 h CMV IE-1 peptide stimulation. This receptor was identified in a female donor who had a heart transplant and CMV viremia. The CDR3 reads CASSLRVAGAGYNEQFF. The DNA is TGTGCCAGCAGCTTACGTGTAGCGGGGGCGGGGTACAATGAGCAGTTCTTC.